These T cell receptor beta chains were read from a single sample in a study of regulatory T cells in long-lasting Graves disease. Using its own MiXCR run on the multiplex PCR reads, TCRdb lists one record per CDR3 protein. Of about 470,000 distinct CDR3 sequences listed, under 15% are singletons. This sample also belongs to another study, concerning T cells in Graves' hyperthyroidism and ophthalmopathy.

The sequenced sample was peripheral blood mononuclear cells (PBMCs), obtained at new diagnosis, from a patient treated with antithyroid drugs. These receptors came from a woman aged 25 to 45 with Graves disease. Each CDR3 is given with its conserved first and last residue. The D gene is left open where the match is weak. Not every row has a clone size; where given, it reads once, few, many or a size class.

cdr3_aa: CASSSKGPYNEQFF
cdr3_nt: TGTGCCAGCAGTTCTAAAGGCCCCTACAATGAGCAGTTCTTC
v_call: TRBV27
d_call: .
j_call: TRBJ2-1
clone_size: .

cdr3_aa: CASSLSLVGRAEDTQYF
cdr3_nt: TGTGCCAGCAGCCTATCATTGGTCGGGAGGGCTGAGGATACGCAGTATTTT
v_call: TRBV3-1
d_call: TRBD2
j_call: TRBJ2-3
clone_size: many

cdr3_aa: CASSQKYTSGSVSSYNEQFF
cdr3_nt: TGCGCCAGCAGCCAAAAGTATACTAGCGGGAGTGTTAGCTCCTACAATGAGCAGTTCTTC
v_call: TRBV4-3
d_call: TRBD2
j_call: TRBJ2-1
clone_size: .

cdr3_aa: CASSSYTDTQYF
cdr3_nt: TGTGCCAGCAGCTCTTACACAGATACGCAGTATTTT
v_call: TRBV7-2
d_call: .
j_call: TRBJ2-3
clone_size: many

cdr3_aa: CASGSTQGASNQPQHF
cdr3_nt: TGTGCTAGTGGCTCAACACAGGGGGCGAGCAATCAGCCCCAGCATTTT
v_call: TRBV12-5
d_call: TRBD1
j_call: TRBJ1-5
clone_size: many

cdr3_aa: CSASYLSGNTIYF
cdr3_nt: TGCAGTGCTAGTTACCTCTCTGGAAACACCATATATTTT
v_call: TRBV20-1
d_call: .
j_call: TRBJ1-3
clone_size: .

cdr3_aa: CASSPTDRLSNQPQHF
cdr3_nt: TGTGCCAGCTCACCCACGGACAGGCTCTCTAATCAGCCCCAGCATTTT
v_call: TRBV18
d_call: TRBD1
j_call: TRBJ1-5
clone_size: many

cdr3_aa: CASSFDGRLAGGPYEQYF
cdr3_nt: TGTGCCAGCAGTTTTGATGGTCGGCTAGCGGGAGGACCTTACGAGCAGTACTTC
v_call: TRBV28
d_call: TRBD2
j_call: TRBJ2-7
clone_size: many

cdr3_aa: CASSDGQPRHF
cdr3_nt: TGTGCCAGCAGTGATGGTCAGCCCCGGCATTTT
v_call: TRBV12-3/TRBV12-4
d_call: .
j_call: TRBJ1-5
clone_size: few

cdr3_aa: CAISEYGGNTEAFF
cdr3_nt: TGTGCCATCAGTGAGTACGGGGGGAACACTGAAGCTTTCTTT
v_call: TRBV10-3
d_call: .
j_call: TRBJ1-1
clone_size: many

cdr3_aa: CASSQERREQGNEQYF
cdr3_nt: TGTGCCAGCAGCCAAGAACGGAGAGAACAGGGCAACGAGCAGTACTTC
v_call: TRBV3-1
d_call: .
j_call: TRBJ2-7
clone_size: many

cdr3_aa: CASSLEASDHNEQFF
cdr3_nt: TGCGCCAGCAGCTTGGAGGCTAGCGATCACAATGAGCAGTTCTTC
v_call: TRBV5-1
d_call: .
j_call: TRBJ2-1
clone_size: many

cdr3_aa: CAWSSGHNEQFF
cdr3_nt: TGTGCCTGGAGCTCGGGTCATAATGAGCAGTTCTTC
v_call: TRBV30
d_call: .
j_call: TRBJ2-1
clone_size: .

cdr3_aa: CASSLDPGHSYNEQFF
cdr3_nt: TGTGCCAGCAGCTTAGATCCGGGACACAGCTACAATGAGCAGTTCTTC
v_call: TRBV7-3
d_call: .
j_call: TRBJ2-1
clone_size: .

cdr3_aa: CSAARELGYF
cdr3_nt: TGCAGTGCTGCCCGAGAGCTTGGGTACTTC
v_call: TRBV20-1
d_call: .
j_call: TRBJ2-7
clone_size: many

cdr3_aa: CASSLRQTTTYEQYF
cdr3_nt: TGTGCCAGCAGCTTAAGACAAACCACCACCTACGAGCAGTACTTC
v_call: TRBV7-9
d_call: .
j_call: TRBJ2-7
clone_size: few

cdr3_aa: CASSVTSGRLETQYF
cdr3_nt: TGTGCCAGCAGTGTGACTAGCGGGAGACTGGAGACCCAGTACTTC
v_call: TRBV6-1
d_call: TRBD2
j_call: TRBJ2-5
clone_size: .

cdr3_aa: CASSSTGTAYGYTF
cdr3_nt: TGCGCCAGCAGCTCGACCGGGACAGCCTATGGCTACACCTTC
v_call: TRBV5-1
d_call: TRBD1
j_call: TRBJ1-2
clone_size: few

cdr3_aa: CAWDSGRTDTQYF
cdr3_nt: TGTGCCTGGGATAGCGGGAGAACAGATACGCAGTATTTT
v_call: TRBV30
d_call: TRBD2
j_call: TRBJ2-3
clone_size: many

cdr3_aa: CASSLVSETEKNIQYF
cdr3_nt: TGTGCCAGCAGCTTAGTGAGCGAGACAGAAAAAAACATTCAGTACTTC
v_call: TRBV11-2
d_call: .
j_call: TRBJ2-4
clone_size: .

cdr3_aa: CATSDLRGSYNEQFF
cdr3_nt: TGTGCCACCAGTGATTTGCGGGGTTCCTACAATGAGCAGTTCTTC
v_call: TRBV24-1
d_call: .
j_call: TRBJ2-1
clone_size: many

cdr3_aa: CASSPTGGTDTQYF
cdr3_nt: TGTGCCAGCAGCCCGACAGGGGGCACAGATACGCAGTATTTT
v_call: TRBV18
d_call: TRBD1
j_call: TRBJ2-3
clone_size: many

cdr3_aa: CASSPTSSREQYF
cdr3_nt: TGTGCCAGCTCCCCGACCAGCTCGCGGGAGCAGTACTTC
v_call: TRBV18
d_call: .
j_call: TRBJ2-7
clone_size: many

cdr3_aa: CASSLTSTGNYEQYF
cdr3_nt: TGTGCCAGCAGCTTGACTTCGACAGGAAACTACGAGCAGTACTTC
v_call: TRBV5-6
d_call: .
j_call: TRBJ2-7
clone_size: .

cdr3_aa: CSAGASGTGEQFF
cdr3_nt: TGCAGTGCCGGTGCTAGCGGGACGGGTGAGCAGTTCTTC
v_call: TRBV20-1
d_call: TRBD2
j_call: TRBJ2-1
clone_size: .

cdr3_aa: CACSYGTGYGETQYF
cdr3_nt: TGTGCCTGCAGTTACGGGACAGGGTATGGAGAGACCCAGTACTTC
v_call: TRBV6-9
d_call: TRBD1
j_call: TRBJ2-5
clone_size: few

cdr3_aa: CASSYGIGGDTEAFF
cdr3_nt: TGTGCCAGCAGTTACGGGATCGGGGGTGACACTGAAGCTTTCTTT
v_call: TRBV6-5
d_call: .
j_call: TRBJ1-1
clone_size: many

cdr3_aa: CASSVVTTGANVLTF
cdr3_nt: TGTGCCAGCAGCGTAGTGACTACTGGGGCCAACGTCCTGACTTTC
v_call: TRBV9
d_call: .
j_call: TRBJ2-6
clone_size: many

cdr3_aa: CAISESWDQPQHF
cdr3_nt: TGTGCCATCAGTGAGAGTTGGGATCAGCCCCAGCATTTT
v_call: TRBV10-3
d_call: .
j_call: TRBJ1-5
clone_size: many

cdr3_aa: CAISPADRGTEAFF
cdr3_nt: TGTGCCATCAGCCCTGCTGACCGTGGCACTGAAGCTTTCTTT
v_call: TRBV10-3
d_call: .
j_call: TRBJ1-1
clone_size: few

cdr3_aa: CASSPPFASSYNSPLHF
cdr3_nt: TGTGCCAGCAGCCCCCCTTTTGCGAGCTCCTATAATTCACCCCTCCACTTT
v_call: TRBV6-1
d_call: .
j_call: TRBJ1-6
clone_size: .

cdr3_aa: CATSGQGLYTDTQYF
cdr3_nt: TGTGCCACCAGTGGACAGGGACTCTACACAGATACGCAGTATTTT
v_call: TRBV24-1
d_call: .
j_call: TRBJ2-3
clone_size: many

cdr3_aa: CASNELGSPNYEQYF
cdr3_nt: TGTGCCAGCAACGAGTTGGGGTCCCCAAACTACGAGCAGTACTTC
v_call: TRBV27
d_call: .
j_call: TRBJ2-7
clone_size: .

cdr3_aa: CASSLAGGGGYTF
cdr3_nt: TGTGCCAGCAGCTTAGCAGGGGGTGGGGGCTACACCTTC
v_call: TRBV7-9
d_call: .
j_call: TRBJ1-2
clone_size: many

cdr3_aa: CASRGQKGLAGAGGYEQYF
cdr3_nt: TGTGCCAGCAGGGGTCAGAAGGGACTAGCGGGAGCCGGAGGATACGAGCAGTACTTC
v_call: TRBV2
d_call: TRBD2
j_call: TRBJ2-7
clone_size: once

cdr3_aa: CASSLGLAVGFEQYF
cdr3_nt: TGCGCCAGCAGCTTGGGACTAGCGGTTGGGTTTGAGCAGTACTTC
v_call: TRBV5-1
d_call: TRBD2
j_call: TRBJ2-7
clone_size: .

cdr3_aa: CASSFPPWGSTDTQYF
cdr3_nt: TGTGCCAGCAGTTTCCCCCCGTGGGGAAGCACAGATACGCAGTATTTT
v_call: TRBV12-3/TRBV12-4
d_call: .
j_call: TRBJ2-3
clone_size: few

cdr3_aa: CASSIEDRSPYEQYF
cdr3_nt: TGTGCCAGTAGTATAGAGGACAGATCCCCTTACGAGCAGTACTTC
v_call: TRBV19
d_call: .
j_call: TRBJ2-7
clone_size: .

cdr3_aa: CAWSYTSVPADEQFF
cdr3_nt: TGTGCCTGGAGTTATACTAGCGTCCCAGCCGATGAGCAGTTCTTC
v_call: TRBV30
d_call: TRBD2
j_call: TRBJ2-1
clone_size: many

cdr3_aa: CASEQGVGTGELFF
cdr3_nt: TGTGCCAGTGAACAGGGTGTAGGCACCGGGGAGCTGTTTTTT
v_call: TRBV5-6
d_call: .
j_call: TRBJ2-2
clone_size: few

cdr3_aa: CASSLGPTGYGVYGYTF
cdr3_nt: TGTGCCAGCAGTTTAGGCCCCACAGGGTACGGGGTTTATGGCTACACCTTC
v_call: TRBV27
d_call: .
j_call: TRBJ1-2
clone_size: .

cdr3_aa: CASSYTGTSGSRNTQYF
cdr3_nt: TGTGCCAGCAGTTACACTGGGACTAGCGGGAGTAGGAATACGCAGTATTTT
v_call: TRBV6-9
d_call: TRBD2
j_call: TRBJ2-3
clone_size: few

cdr3_aa: CASSLMDGRTTIYF
cdr3_nt: TGTGCCAGCAGCCTGATGGACGGTCGGACCACCATATATTTT
v_call: TRBV5-6
d_call: .
j_call: TRBJ1-3
clone_size: .

cdr3_aa: CATSDFSSGGGDEQFF
cdr3_nt: TGTGCCACCAGTGATTTTTCTAGCGGGGGGGGGGATGAGCAGTTCTTC
v_call: TRBV24-1
d_call: TRBD2
j_call: TRBJ2-1
clone_size: .

cdr3_aa: CATSSRGGTDTQYF
cdr3_nt: TGTGCCACCAGCAGCCGGGGGGGGACAGATACGCAGTATTTT
v_call: TRBV15
d_call: TRBD2
j_call: TRBJ2-3
clone_size: few

cdr3_aa: CATAGDTQYF
cdr3_nt: TGTGCCACCGCGGGAGATACGCAGTATTTT
v_call: TRBV19
d_call: .
j_call: TRBJ2-3
clone_size: few